These 21 T cell receptor beta chains originate from one sample sequenced in a study of cytomegalovirus exposure and HLA in healthy donors. Researchers ran the PCR with 60 Vbeta and 13 Jbeta primers. The data were produced by immunoSEQ multiplex PCR, yet TCRdb's version contains in-frame clones alone and is incomplete. In the table there are 150,000 to 200,000 clones, approximately 77% of which are singletons. Sequenced input: PBMCs. These receptors were taken from a male donor in good health and CMV-seropositive.

The rearrangement links TRBV29-1 to TRBJ1-4; 7 nucleotides align to TRBD1. Germline CDR1 and CDR2: SQVTM and ANQGSEA. This CDR3 contains 13 residues. V was pared by 6 bases and J by 8 bases, with 9 bases of the junction left unmatched. CDR3 bases: TGCAGCGTCTACGGGACAGCGCAAGAAAAACTGTTTTTT. Protein sequence: CSVYGTAQEKLFF.

The chain recombines TRBV5-6 with TRBJ2-5; D possibly corresponds to TRBD1 (5 bases). Germline loops: CDR1 SGHDT, CDR2 YYEEEE. The length of the CDR3 is 16 residues. The V gene lost 0 bases and the J gene lost 0 bases, with 12 bases spanning the gap. The CDR3 spells CASSLEGRAYQETQYF. The CDR3, as DNA: TGTGCCAGCAGCTTGGAAGGCAGGGCGTACCAAGAGACCCAGTACTTC.

The J gene is TRBJ2-1, the V gene TRBV2, with 10 nucleotides matching TRBD1. The germline CDR1 and CDR2 sequences are SNHLY and FYNNEI. J lost 4 bases, V lost 5 bases, and 5 bases had no gene match. The CDR3 consists of 15 residues. CDR3 loop: CASSTWDRGYNEQFF. CDR3 nucleotides: TGTGCCAGCAGTACCTGGGACAGGGGTTACAATGAGCAGTTCTTC.

The V gene is TRBV7-3, the J gene TRBJ1-1; D is ambiguous. Between the trimmed V and J ends, which lost 1 base and 3 bases, there was a span of 12 bases. CDR1 and CDR2 (germline): SGHTA, FQGTGA. The CDR3 runs to 15 residues. DNA for the CDR3: TGTGCCAGCAGCTTAATAGGCAGGAGGGACACTGAAGCTTTCTTT. Its translation is CASSLIGRRDTEAFF.

The chain recombines TRBV9 with TRBJ2-5; tentative D call: TRBD2 (7 bases). V was pared by 4 bases and J by 2 bases, with 15 bases between. This CDR3 contains 15 residues. CDR1 SGDLS and CDR2 YYNGEE come from the germline V gene. CDR3 DNA: TGTGCCAGCAGCCCAACCGGGGGGCCTCAAGAGACCCAGTACTTC. It is translated as CASSPTGGPQETQYF.

The genes are TRBV30 and TRBJ1-5; D is ambiguous. The CDR3 runs to 13 residues. In germline, CDR1 is GTSNPN, CDR2 SVGIG (reference sequence). Trimming shortened V by 1 base and J by 0 bases, and 4 bases separated the two germline ends. The CDR3: CAWSDNSNQPQHF. For the CDR3, the DNA is TGTGCCTGGAGTGACAATAGCAATCAGCCCCAGCATTTT.

This clone was observed a handful of times. The rearrangement uses TRBV6-5 and TRBJ2-7; no clear D gene. CDR3 length: 14 residues. Germline CDR1 is MNHEY and CDR2 is SVGAGI. Trimming shortened V by 0 bases and J by 1 base, and 7 bases separated the two germline ends. The CDR3 DNA reads as TGTGCCAGCAGTTACTCGGCCAGTTCCTACGAGCAGTACTTC. Protein sequence: CASSYSASSYEQYF.

The genes are TRBV7-8 and TRBJ1-5; a weak D match, TRBD1 (5 bases). This CDR3 is built from 17 residues. CDR1 is SGHVS, CDR2 FQNEAQ, per germline. The ends were cut back, 4 bases at V and 3 bases at J, with 19 bases in the middle. The CDR3 DNA follows: TGTGCCAGCAGCTCCTCAAGGGGAGGTAGTGCCAATCAGCCCCAGCATTTT. The encoded protein is CASSSSRGGSANQPQHF.

The chain is built from TRBV19 and TRBJ2-2, with 10 bases matching TRBD2. With V trimmed by 2 bases and J by 7 bases, 7 bases remained unmatched. This CDR3 region has 16 residues. Germline-derived CDR1 and CDR2 are LNHDA and SQIVND (reference sequence). CDR3 bases: TGTGCCAGTAGTATATTAACTAGCGGGGTGAACGGGGAGCTGTTTTTT. It specifies CASSILTSGVNGELFF. The complete variable domain, with remaining parts taken from reference TRBV19 and TRBJ2-2, reads DGGITQSPKYLFRKEGQNVTLSCEQNLNHDAMYWYRQDPGQGLRLIYYSQIVNDFQKGDIAEGYSVSREKKESFPLTVTSAQKNPTAFYLCASSILTSGVNGELFFGEGSRLTVL.

There are a few counts of this clone. The chain couples TRBV29-1 to TRBJ1-1; a weak D match, TRBD1 (5 bases). The germline gives CDR1 SQVTM, CDR2 ANQGSEA. The CDR3 is made up of 10 amino acids. The V gene lost 6 bases and the J gene lost 7 bases, with 9 bases spanning the gap. The CDR3 here is CSVGGVEAFF. CDR3 nucleotide sequence: TGCAGCGTCGGAGGGGTTGAAGCTTTCTTT.

The chain combines TRBV4-2 with TRBJ2-7; 7 positions agree with TRBD1. In germline, CDR1 is LGHNA, CDR2 YNFKEQ. V lost 2 bases to trimming and J lost 3 bases; unmatched junction nucleotides: 1. CDR3 size: 13 residues. The CDR3 protein is CASSQRDSYEQYF. Here the CDR3 DNA reads TGTGCCAGCAGCCAAAGGGACAGCTACGAGCAGTACTTC.

This sequence joins TRBV30 and TRBJ1-2; D possibly corresponds to TRBD1 (5 bases). This CDR3 has 12 residues. Germline CDR1 reads GTSNPN; CDR2 reads SVGIG (reference sequence). The ends were cut back, 4 bases at V and 8 bases at J, with 14 bases in the middle. CDR3: CAWTIDSSGYTF. The CDR3 nucleotides read TGTGCCTGGACAATAGACAGCAGCGGCTACACCTTC.

The chain has TRBV21-1 and TRBJ2-1; the D segment call TRBD2 is taken from the table without a DNA check. TRBV21-1 is classified as a pseudogene. CDR3 length: 16 amino acids. The CDR3 region has the DNA TGTGCCAGCAGCAAAGTTACGGGGAGCTCCTACAATGAGCAGTTCTTC. Protein sequence: CASSKVTGSSYNEQFF.

The CDR3 is CASRMGGGNEKLFF. CDR3 nucleotides: TGTGCCAGCAGGATGGGGGGAGGTAATGAAAAACTGTTTTTT. The chain couples TRBV6-1 to TRBJ1-4, with a possible D match to TRBD1 (5 bases). Germline lookup yields CDR1 MNHNS and CDR2 SASEGT. The CDR3 extends over 14 amino acids. The V end was cut by 6 bases, the J end by 4 bases, with 12 bases between.

The chain recombines TRBV5-8 with TRBJ2-5, with D possibly TRBD2 on 7 matching bases. The CDR3 loop spans 16 amino acids. Germline CDR1 reads SGHTS; CDR2 reads YDEGEE. Trimming took 2 bases from V and 5 from J, leaving 19 bases between them. CDR3 bases: TGTGCCAGCAGCTTTCAGGGGAGGGGAGTTGACGAGACCCAGTACTTC. This codes for CASSFQGRGVDETQYF.

The sample holds one count of this clone. The chain recombines TRBV11-2 with TRBJ1-3; D gene unclear. This CDR3 comprises 15 residues. Germline V CDR1 and CDR2: SGHAT, FQNNGV. V was shortened by 5 bases and J by 1 base, with 12 bases between the two germline ends. CDR3 region: CASSLIAGSGNTIYF. The CDR3 nucleotides read TGTGCCAGCAGCCTCATAGCGGGATCTGGAAACACCATATATTTT. Full variable domain (rest looked up from reference TRBV11-2 and TRBJ1-3): EAGVAQSPRYKIIEKRQSVAFWCNPISGHATLYWYQQILGQGPKLLIQFQNNGVVDDSQLPKDRFSAERLKGVDSTLKIQPAKLEDSAVYLCASSLIAGSGNTIYFGEGSWLTVV.

This clone was seen a few times. The chain links TRBV2 to TRBJ2-6; 10 nucleotides line up with TRBD1. The length of the CDR3 is 19 residues. V was pared by 0 bases and J by 0 bases, with 5 bases of the junction left unmatched. Germline assignment: CDR1 SNHLY and CDR2 FYNNEI. CDR3 nucleotides: TGTGCCAGCAGTGAAGCCGGGACAGGGGTCCTCTCTGGGGCCAACGTCCTGACTTTC. It encodes CASSEAGTGVLSGANVLTF.

The chain links TRBV9 to TRBJ2-1; 8 bases fit TRBD2. The CDR3 has 17 amino acids. Trimming at V came to 3 bases and at J to 0 bases, leaving 8 bases not matched to a gene. Germline V gene data show CDR1 as SGDLS and CDR2 as YYNGEE. The CDR3, as DNA: TGTGCCAGCAGCGGGGGGAGCGGGGGACCCTCCTACAATGAGCAGTTCTTC. Its translation: CASSGGSGGPSYNEQFF.

The chain employs TRBV7-2 and TRBJ2-5; the match to TRBD1 covers 8 bases. The germline gives CDR1 SGHTA, CDR2 FQGNSA. V was clipped by 5 bases and J by 4 bases; unmatched bases: 6. This CDR3 has 14 residues. CDR3 nucleotide sequence: TGTGCCAGCAGCCCCCCAGGGGGCTTAGAGACCCAGTACTTC. It codes for CASSPPGGLETQYF.

The V call is TRBV11-2, the J call TRBJ1-2; D might be TRBD1 (5 bases). The length of the CDR3 is 16 residues. Germline-derived CDR1 and CDR2 are SGHAT and FQNNGV. V was clipped by 0 bases and J by 0 bases, with 11 bases between them. The CDR3 spells CASSLEVAGSNYGYTF. DNA for the CDR3: TGTGCCAGCAGCTTAGAGGTAGCAGGGTCTAACTATGGCTACACCTTC.

The chain recombines TRBV5-1 with TRBJ2-6; 11 bases fit TRBD1. Germline lookup yields CDR1 SGHRS and CDR2 YFSETQ. With V trimmed by 4 bases and J by 0 bases, 3 bases remained unmatched. The CDR3 contains 17 residues. The CDR3 sequence: CASSRDRGSSGANVLTF. The DNA for the CDR3 is TGCGCCAGCAGCCGGGACAGGGGGAGCTCTGGGGCCAACGTCCTGACTTTC.